Listed below are T cell receptor beta chains from one sample, sequenced in a study of human T cells and chemical hapten exposure. TCRdb re-analysed the RACE reads in MiXCR, keeping a single row per CDR3 protein. In the table there are more than 300,000 distinct CDR3 sequences, 4.5% to 5.5% of which are singletons. Sequenced here: whole blood, sampled in connection with sensitization to the hapten diphenylcyclopropenone (DPC). These receptors all stem from a woman aged 45 to 65 with alopecia areata. Some clones in this sample may be carry-over from other donors' samples. The CDR3 runs from the conserved cysteine through the conserved F or W. The D gene is left open where the match is weak. Size values are once, few and many counts, or a class for expanded clones, and some rows have none.

D	V	J	size	CDR3	DNA
-	TRBV28	TRBJ2-3	many	CASSLSPFGSSSTDTQYF	TGTGCCAGCAGTTTATCCCCCTTTGGTAGCAGCAGCACAGATACGCAGTATTTT
-	TRBV7-9	TRBJ2-3	many	CASRPLTDTQYF	TGTGCCAGCCGTCCGTTGACAGATACGCAGTATTTT
TRBD1	TRBV12-3/TRBV12-4	TRBJ1-5	few	CASSLGTGISNQPQHF	TGTGCCAGCAGTTTAGGGACAGGGATTAGCAATCAGCCCCAGCATTTT
TRBD2	TRBV28	TRBJ2-3	many	CASSSSGIFTDTQYF	TGTGCCAGCTCTTCTAGCGGGATCTTCACAGATACGCAGTATTTT
-	TRBV5-1	TRBJ1-6	many	CASSLESGSPLHF	TGCGCCAGCAGCTTGGAGTCGGGATCACCCCTCCACTTT
-	TRBV29-1	TRBJ1-1	many	CSVEDQKGDVKAFF	TGCAGCGTTGAAGATCAGAAGGGGGACGTTAAAGCTTTCTTT
-	TRBV27	TRBJ1-1	few	CASSSPGLGPSTEAFF	TGTGCCAGCAGTTCCCCCGGACTCGGGCCGAGCACTGAAGCTTTCTTT
TRBD2	TRBV20-1	TRBJ2-1	-	CSARDRVGRVAGYNEQFF	TGCAGTGCTAGAGATCGGGTAGGCCGGGTAGCGGGATACAATGAGCAGTTCTTC
-	TRBV10-3	TRBJ1-1	-	CAISESIGQLNTEAFF	TGTGCCATCAGTGAGTCTATAGGACAGCTGAACACTGAAGCTTTCTTT
TRBD1	TRBV4-1	TRBJ1-4	few	CASSTTDRGEEKLFF	TGCGCCAGCAGCACGACGGACAGGGGAGAAGAAAAACTGTTTTTT
-	TRBV28	TRBJ2-7	many	CASSLLGKQFNEQYF	TGTGCCAGCAGTTTATTAGGTAAACAGTTTAACGAGCAGTACTTC
-	TRBV7-2	TRBJ2-1	many	CASSPRREQFF	TGTGCCAGCAGCCCCCGGAGGGAGCAGTTCTTC
TRBD2	TRBV30	TRBJ2-1	few	CAWSTSGRNYNEQFF	TGTGCCTGGAGTACTAGCGGGAGGAACTACAATGAGCAGTTCTTC
-	TRBV7-2	TRBJ1-1	-	CASSSGQRTEAFF	TGTGCCAGCAGCTCGGGACAAAGGACTGAAGCTTTCTTT
TRBD1	TRBV7-9	TRBJ1-6	-	CASSFASGTVPLRGSPLHF	TGTGCCAGCAGCTTCGCAAGCGGGACAGTCCCTTTACGAGGTTCACCCCTCCACTTT
-	TRBV27	TRBJ1-5	-	CASGLGRGNQPQHF	TGTGCCAGTGGGTTGGGGAGGGGCAATCAGCCCCAGCATTTT
-	TRBV6-5	TRBJ1-1	few	CASRGGGQSDTEAFF	TGTGCCAGCAGGGGCGGGGGGCAGTCTGATACTGAAGCTTTCTTT
TRBD1	TRBV10-2	TRBJ1-1	many	CASSVAGGWEAEAFF	TGCGCCAGCAGTGTCGCAGGGGGCTGGGAGGCTGAAGCTTTCTTT
-	TRBV28	TRBJ1-2	few	CASVKVGGYGYTF	TGTGCCAGCGTCAAAGTGGGGGGCTATGGCTACACCTTC
TRBD2	TRBV29-1	TRBJ2-3	many	CSVEMVLLAGSTDTQYF	TGCAGCGTTGAAATGGTGTTACTAGCGGGGAGCACAGATACGCAGTATTTT
-	TRBV2	TRBJ1-1	-	CASRLTGRDAFF	TGTGCCAGCAGGTTAACAGGGCGGGATGCTTTCTTT
-	TRBV20-1	TRBJ2-7	few	CSASPSYLGYEQYF	TGCAGTGCTAGTCCCAGTTACTTGGGCTACGAGCAGTACTTC
-	TRBV27	TRBJ2-3	-	CASSPGFLTDTQYF	TGTGCCAGCAGTCCCGGGTTCCTCACAGATACGCAGTATTTT
TRBD2	TRBV5-1	TRBJ2-3	few	CASSFAGSGADTQYF	TGCGCCAGCAGCTTTGCGGGGAGCGGGGCAGATACGCAGTATTTT
-	TRBV27	TRBJ2-5	-	CANGRDPETQYF	TGTGCCAACGGCCGGGATCCAGAGACCCAGTACTTC
-	TRBV5-4	TRBJ1-1	few	CASSLRGPVAPEAFF	TGTGCCAGCAGCTTGAGAGGGCCGGTTGCTCCTGAAGCTTTCTTT
-	TRBV4-2	TRBJ2-5	-	CASSQGSGYREKLETQYF	TGTGCCAGCAGCCAAGGGAGCGGATATCGGGAGAAATTAGAGACCCAGTACTTC